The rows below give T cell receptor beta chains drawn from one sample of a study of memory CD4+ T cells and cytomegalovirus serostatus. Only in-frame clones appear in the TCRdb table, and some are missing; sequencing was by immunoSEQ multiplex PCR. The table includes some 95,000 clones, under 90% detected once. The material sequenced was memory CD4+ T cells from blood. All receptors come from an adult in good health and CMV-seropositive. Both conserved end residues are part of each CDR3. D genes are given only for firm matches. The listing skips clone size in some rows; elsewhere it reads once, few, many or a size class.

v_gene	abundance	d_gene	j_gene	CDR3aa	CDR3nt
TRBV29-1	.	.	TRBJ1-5	CSVTGTNSNQPQHF	TGCAGCGTGACTGGGACCAATAGCAATCAGCCCCAGCATTTT
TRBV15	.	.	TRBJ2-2	CATSRESPMRDPGELFF	TGTGCCACCAGCAGAGAATCACCGATGCGGGATCCCGGGGAGCTGTTTTTT
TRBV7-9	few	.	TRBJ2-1	CASSSLESYNEQFF	TGTGCCAGCAGCTCCTTGGAGAGCTACAATGAGCAGTTCTTC
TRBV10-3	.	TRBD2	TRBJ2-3	CATRLAGEPQYF	TGTGCCACCCGACTAGCGGGAGAACCGCAGTATTTT
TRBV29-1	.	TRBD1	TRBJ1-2	CSVRTGDLGYGYTF	TGCAGCGTTCGGACAGGAGATCTTGGGTATGGCTACACCTTC
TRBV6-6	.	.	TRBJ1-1	CASSYSTGGAEAFF	TGTGCCAGCAGTTACTCGACGGGAGGGGCTGAAGCTTTCTTT
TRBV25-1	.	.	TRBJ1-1	CASSEYLENTEAFF	TGTGCCAGCAGTGAATATTTGGAGAACACTGAAGCTTTCTTT
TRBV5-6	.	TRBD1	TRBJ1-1	CASSSRQGYNTEAFF	TGTGCCAGCAGCTCCAGACAGGGTTATAACACTGAAGCTTTCTTT
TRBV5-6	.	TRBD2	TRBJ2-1	CASSPRTSSGNEQFF	TGTGCCAGCAGCCCCCGGACTAGCTCGGGGAATGAGCAGTTCTTC
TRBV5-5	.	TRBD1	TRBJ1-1	CASSWDRGSVEAFF	TGTGCCAGCAGCTGGGACAGGGGGTCGGTTGAAGCTTTCTTT
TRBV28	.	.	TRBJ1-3	CASSLPPGRSSGNTIYF	TGTGCCAGCAGCCTCCCCCCGGGGAGGTCCTCTGGAAACACCATATATTTT
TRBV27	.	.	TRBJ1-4	CASSFRRAGPEKLFF	TGTGCCAGCAGTTTCCGGCGGGCCGGACCTGAAAAACTGTTTTTT
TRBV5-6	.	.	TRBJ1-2	CASSIPSGTRVF	TGTGCCAGCAGCATCCCATCCGGGACAAGAGTCTTT
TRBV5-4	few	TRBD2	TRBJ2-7	CASSLGTSGRGNEQYF	TGTGCCAGCAGCTTGGGCACTAGCGGGAGAGGGAACGAGCAGTACTTC